This entry lists 24 T cell receptor beta chains sequenced from one sample in a study of T cell changes during pregnancy in multiple sclerosis. Only in-frame clones appear in the TCRdb table, and some are missing; sequencing was by immunoSEQ multiplex PCR. The table includes roughly 89,000 clones, 90% to 95% detected once. This material consisted of peripheral blood, taken in the third trimester of pregnancy. Source of these receptors: a female donor with multiple sclerosis, enrolled in a pregnancy study.

The V gene is TRBV2, the J gene TRBJ2-3, with 8 bases that match TRBD2. The CDR3 is 16 residues long. Germline lookup yields CDR1 SNHLY and CDR2 FYNNEI. V trimming: 4 bases; J trimming: 2 bases; junction bases outside the gene matches: 8. The CDR3 is CASSGGISGNTDTQYF. The DNA of the CDR3 is TGTGCCAGCAGTGGGGGGATTAGCGGGAACACAGATACGCAGTATTTT.

The chain is built from TRBV6-1 and TRBJ1-5, with D hard to call. The CDR3 is 13 amino acids. V was clipped by 10 bases and J by 4 bases, with 14 bases between them. Germline assignment: CDR1 MNHNS and CDR2 SASEGT. The CDR3 DNA sequence: TGTGCCACCACAGTGACCCTTAATCAGCCCCAGCATTTT. Translating it yields CATTVTLNQPQHF.

The chain is built from TRBV11-2 and TRBJ2-7, with D tentatively TRBD1 (6 bases). The V gene lost 7 bases and the J gene lost 6 bases, with 16 bases spanning the gap. Germline V gene lookup returns CDR1 SGHAT and CDR2 FQNNGV. This CDR3 has 13 amino acids. In DNA, the CDR3 is TGTGCCAGCATCCAGACAGGCAGGCCCGAGCAGTACTTC. This sequence encodes CASIQTGRPEQYF. Supplemented by reference TRBV11-2 and TRBJ2-7, the full variable domain reads EAGVAQSPRYKIIEKRQSVAFWCNPISGHATLYWYQQILGQGPKLLIQFQNNGVVDDSQLPKDRFSAERLKGVDSTLKIQPAKLEDSAVYLCASIQTGRPEQYFGPGTRLTVT.

This clone occurred once. The chain has TRBV4-1 and TRBJ2-7; D uncertain. The length of the CDR3 is 11 residues. Trimming took off 2 bases at V and 5 bases at J, with 4 bases between the two ends. The germline V gene has CDR1 MGHRA and CDR2 YSYEKL. In DNA, the CDR3 is TGCGCCAGCAGCCAACTAGACGAGCAGTACTTC. Its translation: CASSQLDEQYF.

This chain links TRBV9 with TRBJ2-1; D unclear. The CDR3 is made up of 13 amino acids. Germline lookup yields CDR1 SGDLS and CDR2 YYNGEE. V lost 1 base and J lost 9, with 11 bases in between. The CDR3 nucleotides are TGTGCCAGCAGCGTAAAGACTTTCGGTGAGCAGTTCTTC. It encodes CASSVKTFGEQFF.

Concerning this clone: The same CDR3 arises from other DNA sequences in this sample as well. The CDR3 DNA is TGTGCCAGCAATCAGGGGATCACTGAAGCTTTCTTT. It codes for CASNQGITEAFF. This rearrangement joins TRBV6-6 to TRBJ1-1, with D possibly being TRBD1 (6 bases). Germline CDR1 MNHNY, CDR2 SVGAGI (reference sequence). Deletions cut 7 bases from V and 4 bases from J, with 10 bases between. This CDR3 contains 12 residues.

The V and J genes are TRBV25-1 and TRBJ1-4; 7 nucleotides line up with TRBD1. CDR3 size: 16 residues. Germline CDR1 is MGHDK and CDR2 is SYGVNS. V gave up 1 base and J gave up 8 bases; unmatched junction bases: 10. CDR3 sequence reads: CASSESRDSNLEKLFF. The CDR3 DNA sequence: TGTGCCAGCAGTGAATCCAGGGACAGCAATTTGGAAAAACTGTTTTTT. Together with reference TRBV25-1 and TRBJ1-4, the CDR3 gives the full variable domain: EADIYQTPRYLVIGTGKKITLECSQTMGHDKMYWYQQDPGMELHLIHYSYGVNSTEKGDLSSESTVSRIRTEHFPLTLESARPSHTSQYLCASSESRDSNLEKLFFGSGTQLSVL.

Here the CDR3 DNA reads TGCGCCAGCAGCTTGGCCGGCGGGGGCGGAGGGGAGCAGTACTTC. Residues: CASSLAGGGGGEQYF. This rearrangement joins TRBV5-1 to TRBJ2-7, with D perhaps matching TRBD2 (7 bases). Trimming shortened V by 0 bases and J by 7 bases, and 17 bases separated the two germline ends. Germline V lookup: CDR1 SGHRS, CDR2 YFSETQ. The CDR3 spans 15 residues. Complete variable domain (other parts from reference TRBV5-1 and TRBJ2-7): KAGVTQTPRYLIKTRGQQVTLSCSPISGHRSVSWYQQTPGQGLQFLFEYFSETQRNKGNFPGRFSGRQFSNSRSEMNVSTLELGDSALYLCASSLAGGGGGEQYFGPGTRLTVT.

This chain connects TRBV5-6 to TRBJ2-7; D remains ambiguous. V was clipped by 4 bases and J by 0 bases, with 17 bases between them. Germline lookup yields CDR1 SGHDT and CDR2 YYEEEE. The CDR3 runs to 16 residues. CDR3 in amino acids: CASSPVRGRSSYEQYF. The DNA of the CDR3 is TGTGCCAGCAGCCCAGTTAGAGGTCGCAGCTCCTACGAGCAGTACTTC.

A single count supports this clone. The chain uses TRBV7-2 and TRBJ1-2; tentatively, D is TRBD1 (6 bases). The CDR3 has 14 amino acids. Germline CDR1 reads SGHTA; CDR2 reads FQGNSA. Trimming stripped 1 base from V and 5 bases from J, with 11 bases between. Here the CDR3 DNA reads TGTGCCAGCAGCTTAGTAGGGGGTGGGTATGGCTACACCTTC. Encoded protein: CASSLVGGGYGYTF.

V gene TRBV25-1 combines with J gene TRBJ2-5; perhaps TRBD1 as D (5 bases). Germline V gene lookup returns CDR1 MGHDK and CDR2 SYGVNS. V was trimmed by 6 bases and J by 2 bases, leaving 10 bases between them. The CDR3 runs 13 residues. The CDR3 region has the DNA TGTGCCAGCAGACAGGACACGCAAGAGACCCAGTACTTC. Translating it yields CASRQDTQETQYF.

Details on this clone: Relative to the germline gene, one junction end is altered; a read error may explain this. This chain joins TRBV12-5 and TRBJ1-1; possible D gene TRBD1, 6 bases. CDR3 length: 14 amino acids. Germline CDR1 is LGHNT and CDR2 is FRNRAP. The CDR3 sequence: CASCFGQTNTEAFF. CDR3 in DNA: TGTGCTAGTTGTTTTGGACAGACGAACACTGAAGCTTTCTTT.

The chain carries TRBV28 and TRBJ1-5; the match to TRBD1 covers 8 bases. This CDR3 spans 16 amino acids. With 5 bases clipped from V and 2 bases from J, the junction kept 8 bases outside the gene matches. Germline CDR1 MDHEN, CDR2 SYDVKM. DNA of the CDR3: TGTGCCAGCAGTCCATGGACAGGGTCGGGCAATCAGCCCCAGCATTTT. Residues: CASSPWTGSGNQPQHF.

This chain uses TRBV5-1 with TRBJ2-7; 15 bases map to TRBD2. The V and J ends lost 2 bases and 4 bases, in that order; junction bases with no gene match: 4. CDR3 length: 16 residues. Looked up from germline, CDR1 is SGHRS and CDR2 is YFSETQ. In DNA form, the CDR3 reads TGCGCCAGCAGCTTTACCGGGACTAGCGGGGGGTACGAGCAGTACTTC. It encodes CASSFTGTSGGYEQYF.

The chain has TRBV10-3 and TRBJ2-3; TRBD1 agrees at 8 bases. Germline CDR1 ENHRY, CDR2 SYGVKD. The V gene end was trimmed by 6 bases and the J gene end by 6 bases; junction bases not matched to a gene: 8. This CDR3 region has 14 residues. CDR3: CAIRPGQVADTQYF. CDR3 sequence (DNA): TGTGCCATCAGACCGGGACAGGTCGCCGATACGCAGTATTTT.

The chain couples TRBV5-1 to TRBJ2-6; 8 nucleotides align to TRBD1. Per the germline V gene, CDR1 is SGHRS and CDR2 is YFSETQ. The V gene end was trimmed by 8 bases and the J gene end by 3 bases; junction bases not matched to a gene: 13. This CDR3 has 17 residues. The CDR3: CASSGTGVFGGANVLTF. CDR3 nucleotides: TGCGCCAGTTCCGGGACAGGAGTGTTCGGTGGGGCCAACGTCCTGACTTTC. Looking up the rest from reference TRBV5-1 and TRBJ2-6 gives the full variable domain: KAGVTQTPRYLIKTRGQQVTLSCSPISGHRSVSWYQQTPGQGLQFLFEYFSETQRNKGNFPGRFSGRQFSNSRSEMNVSTLELGDSALYLCASSGTGVFGGANVLTFGAGSRLTVL.

The V and J genes are TRBV5-1 and TRBJ1-1; D unclear. V was cut by 2 bases and J by 0 bases, with 5 bases left in between. The CDR3 totals 13 residues. The germline V gene encodes CDR1 SGHRS and CDR2 YFSETQ. CDR3 nucleotides: TGCGCCAGCAGCTTCAACATGAACACTGAAGCTTTCTTT. It specifies CASSFNMNTEAFF.

The V call is TRBV9, the J call TRBJ2-3; TRBD1 matches 9 bases. The CDR3 contains 17 residues. With V trimmed by 0 bases and J by 6 bases, 11 bases remained unmatched. Germline CDR1 reads SGDLS; CDR2 reads YYNGEE. The CDR3 DNA follows: TGTGCCAGCAGCGTAGATATTCCGGGACAGGGTTTGGATACGCAGTATTTT. The encoded protein is CASSVDIPGQGLDTQYF.

The chain recombines TRBV14 with TRBJ2-1; TRBD2 matches at 9 bases. Germline-derived CDR1 and CDR2 are SGHDN and FVKESK. The CDR3 is made up of 15 amino acids. V was clipped by 4 bases and J by 7 bases; unmatched bases: 8. CDR3 bases: TGTGCCAGCAGCCCCCTCGCGGGAGGGCCGAATGAGCAGTTCTTC. Encoded protein: CASSPLAGGPNEQFF.

The chain recombines TRBV6-6 with TRBJ2-1, with 11 bases matching TRBD2. The CDR3 extends over 16 amino acids. Germline loops: CDR1 MNHNY, CDR2 SVGAGI (reference sequence). V dropped 2 bases and J dropped 5; count of bases not matched to a gene: 5. The CDR3 sequence: CASSYPGTSGHNEQFF. In DNA form, the CDR3 reads TGTGCCAGCAGTTACCCGGGGACTAGCGGCCACAATGAGCAGTTCTTC.

The V call is TRBV27, the J call TRBJ2-7; 9 positions agree with TRBD2. Germline V gene lookup returns CDR1 MNHEY and CDR2 SMNVEV (reference sequence). The junction had 4 bases not matched to a gene; V was cut back by 5 bases and J by 2 bases. CDR3 size: 14 residues. CDR3 sequence (DNA): TGTGCCAGCAGTCCGGGACTAGCCCCCTACGAGCAGTACTTC. Translating gives CASSPGLAPYEQYF.

J is TRBJ1-5 and V is TRBV11-3, with TRBD1 matching over 7 bases. Germline values: CDR1 SGHNT, CDR2 YENEEA. This CDR3 is built from 17 residues. Trimming removed 1 base from V and 6 bases from J; junction bases left unmatched: 12. CDR3 nucleotide sequence: TGTGCCAGCAGCTTAGTGGGGCAGGGGGGCAATTCTCAGCCCCAGCATTTT. Amino acid sequence: CASSLVGQGGNSQPQHF.

The chain uses TRBV27 and TRBJ1-2; TRBD1 matches at 7 bases. The germline CDR1 and CDR2 sequences are MNHEY and SMNVEV (reference sequence). V lost 5 bases, J lost 0 bases, and 6 bases stayed unmatched. The CDR3 contains 15 residues. This CDR3 is CASSDRAPANYGYTF. The CDR3 region has the DNA TGTGCCAGCAGTGACAGGGCCCCTGCTAACTATGGCTACACCTTC.

There are a few counts of this clone. The chain has TRBV5-8 and TRBJ1-4, with D possibly matching TRBD1 (5 bases). CDR3 length: 12 amino acids. From germline, CDR1 is SGHTS and CDR2 YDEGEE. The V and J ends lost 4 bases and 9 bases respectively, with 10 bases between them. The CDR3 nucleotides are TGTGCCAGCAGCATATACAGGAAAAAACTGTTTTTT. Amino acids: CASSIYRKKLFF.